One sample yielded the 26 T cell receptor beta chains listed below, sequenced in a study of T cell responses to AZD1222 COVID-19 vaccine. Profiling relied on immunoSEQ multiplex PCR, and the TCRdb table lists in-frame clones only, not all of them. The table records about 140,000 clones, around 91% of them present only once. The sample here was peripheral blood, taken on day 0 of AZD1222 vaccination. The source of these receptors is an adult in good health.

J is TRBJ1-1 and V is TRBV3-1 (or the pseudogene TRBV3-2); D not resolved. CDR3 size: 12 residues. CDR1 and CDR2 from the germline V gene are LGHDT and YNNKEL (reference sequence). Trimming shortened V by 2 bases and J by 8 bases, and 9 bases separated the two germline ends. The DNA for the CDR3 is TGTGCCAGCAGCCAACCGGACCTGGAAGCTTTCTTT. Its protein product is CASSQPDLEAFF.

Here the CDR3 DNA reads TGTGCCAGCAGCTTAGCTGGGGCCGGAGGCTACACCTTC. This sequence encodes CASSLAGAGGYTF. V gene TRBV11-2 combines with J gene TRBJ1-2, with D possibly TRBD1 on 5 matching bases. This CDR3 comprises 13 residues. Deletions cut 1 base from V and 8 bases from J, with 11 bases between. Germline V gene lookup returns CDR1 SGHAT and CDR2 FQNNGV.

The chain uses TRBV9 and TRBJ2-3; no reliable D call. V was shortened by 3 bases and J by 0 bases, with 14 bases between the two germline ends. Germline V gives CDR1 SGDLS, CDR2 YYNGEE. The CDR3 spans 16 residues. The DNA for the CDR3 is TGTGCCAGCAGCGAACAAGGGTCTACAAGCACAGATACGCAGTATTTT. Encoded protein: CASSEQGSTSTDTQYF.

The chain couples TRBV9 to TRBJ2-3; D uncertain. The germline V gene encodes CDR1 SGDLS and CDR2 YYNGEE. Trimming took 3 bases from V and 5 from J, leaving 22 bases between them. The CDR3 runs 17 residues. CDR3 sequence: CASSATPEVRRIDTQYF. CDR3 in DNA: TGTGCCAGCAGCGCCACACCCGAGGTACGGCGAATAGATACGCAGTATTTT.

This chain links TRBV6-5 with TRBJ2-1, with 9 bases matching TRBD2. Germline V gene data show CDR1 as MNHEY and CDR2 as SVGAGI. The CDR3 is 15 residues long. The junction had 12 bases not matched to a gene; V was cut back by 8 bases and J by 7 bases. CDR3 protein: CASVAGRGGLNEQFF. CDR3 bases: TGTGCCAGCGTAGCCGGGCGGGGGGGCTTAAATGAGCAGTTCTTC.

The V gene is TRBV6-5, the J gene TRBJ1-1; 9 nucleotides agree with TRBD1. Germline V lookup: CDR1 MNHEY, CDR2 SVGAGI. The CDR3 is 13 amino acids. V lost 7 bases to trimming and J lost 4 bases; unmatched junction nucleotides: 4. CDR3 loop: CASKRQGGTEAFF. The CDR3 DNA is TGTGCCAGCAAAAGACAGGGGGGCACTGAAGCTTTCTTT.

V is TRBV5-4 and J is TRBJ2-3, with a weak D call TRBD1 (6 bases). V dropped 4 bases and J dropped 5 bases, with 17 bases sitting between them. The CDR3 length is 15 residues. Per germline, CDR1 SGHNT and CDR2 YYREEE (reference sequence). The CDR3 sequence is CASSARDTGKDTQYF. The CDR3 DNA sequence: TGTGCCAGCAGCGCTCGGGACACAGGCAAAGATACGCAGTATTTT.

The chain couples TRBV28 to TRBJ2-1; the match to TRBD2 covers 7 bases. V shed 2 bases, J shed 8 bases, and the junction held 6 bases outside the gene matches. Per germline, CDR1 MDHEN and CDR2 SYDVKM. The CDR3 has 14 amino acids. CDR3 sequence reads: CASSLGGGTYEQFF. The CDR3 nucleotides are TGTGCCAGCAGTTTAGGGGGGGGGACCTATGAGCAGTTCTTC.

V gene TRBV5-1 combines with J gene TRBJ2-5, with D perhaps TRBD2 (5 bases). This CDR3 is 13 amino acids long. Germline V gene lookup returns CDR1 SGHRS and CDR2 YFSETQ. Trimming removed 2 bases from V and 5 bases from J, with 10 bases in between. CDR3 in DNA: TGCGCCAGCAGCTTTGAGGGTGGCGAGACCCAGTACTTC. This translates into CASSFEGGETQYF.

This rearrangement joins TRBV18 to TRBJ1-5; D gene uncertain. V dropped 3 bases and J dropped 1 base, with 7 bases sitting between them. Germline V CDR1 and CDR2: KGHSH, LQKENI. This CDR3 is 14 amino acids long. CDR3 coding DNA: TGTGCCAGCTCACCCGTAGACAGCAATCAGCCCCAGCATTTT. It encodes CASSPVDSNQPQHF.

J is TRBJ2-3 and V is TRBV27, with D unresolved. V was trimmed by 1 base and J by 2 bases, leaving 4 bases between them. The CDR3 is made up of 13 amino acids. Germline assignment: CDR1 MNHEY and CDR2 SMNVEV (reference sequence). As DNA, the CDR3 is TGTGCCAGCAGTTTATTCTACACAGATACGCAGTATTTT. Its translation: CASSLFYTDTQYF.

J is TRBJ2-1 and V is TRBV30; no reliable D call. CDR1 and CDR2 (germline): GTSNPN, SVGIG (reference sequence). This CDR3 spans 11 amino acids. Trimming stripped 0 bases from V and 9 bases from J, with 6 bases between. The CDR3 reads CAWSVRSEQFF. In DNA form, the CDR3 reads TGTGCCTGGAGTGTACGGAGTGAGCAGTTCTTC.

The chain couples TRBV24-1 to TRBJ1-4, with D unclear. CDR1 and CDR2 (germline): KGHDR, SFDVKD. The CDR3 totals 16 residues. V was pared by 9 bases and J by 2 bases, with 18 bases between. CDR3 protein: CATVKRGDRTNEKLFF. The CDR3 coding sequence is TGTGCCACCGTCAAACGCGGGGATCGCACTAATGAAAAACTGTTTTTT.

The CDR3 spells CASSSGPFYGYTF. The DNA of the CDR3 is TGTGCCAGCAGTTCCGGGCCGTTCTATGGCTACACCTTC. The chain links TRBV6-5 to TRBJ1-2, with D uncertain. The germline CDR1 and CDR2 sequences are MNHEY and SVGAGI. Trimming cost V 4 bases and J 4 bases, with 10 bases left between them. CDR3 length: 13 amino acids.

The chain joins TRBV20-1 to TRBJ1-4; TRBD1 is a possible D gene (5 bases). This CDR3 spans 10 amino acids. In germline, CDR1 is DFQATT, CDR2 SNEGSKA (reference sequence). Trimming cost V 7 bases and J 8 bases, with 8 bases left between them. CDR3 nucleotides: TGCAGTGTAGAGGGGGAAAAACTGTTTTTT. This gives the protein CSVEGEKLFF.

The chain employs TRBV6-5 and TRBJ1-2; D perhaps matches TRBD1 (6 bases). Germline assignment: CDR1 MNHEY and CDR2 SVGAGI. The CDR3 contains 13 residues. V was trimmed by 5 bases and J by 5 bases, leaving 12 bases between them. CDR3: CASSQDSGYGYTF. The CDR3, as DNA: TGTGCCAGCAGTCAGGACAGCGGATATGGCTACACCTTC.

In DNA form, the CDR3 reads TGCGCCAGCAGCTTTGGTGGGGGGGTTAACACAGATACGCAGTATTTT. Its translation: CASSFGGGVNTDTQYF. This chain connects TRBV5-1 to TRBJ2-3; 7 bases align to TRBD2. This CDR3 has 16 amino acids. Germline CDR1 SGHRS, CDR2 YFSETQ. V gave up 2 bases and J gave up 2 bases; unmatched junction bases: 8.

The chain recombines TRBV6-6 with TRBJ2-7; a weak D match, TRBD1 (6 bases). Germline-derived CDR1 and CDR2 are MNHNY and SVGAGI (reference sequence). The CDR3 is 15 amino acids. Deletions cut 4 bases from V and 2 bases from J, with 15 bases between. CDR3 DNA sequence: TGTGCCAGCAGTTCCCGACAAGGGGGAACCTACGAGCAGTACTTC. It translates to CASSSRQGGTYEQYF.

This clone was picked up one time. The CDR3 is CASSLVGTGSEKLFF. The CDR3 nucleotides are TGCGCCAGCAGCTTGGTGGGGACAGGGAGTGAAAAACTGTTTTTT. The chain uses TRBV5-1 and TRBJ1-4, with TRBD1 matching 9 bases. J gave up 7 bases and V 0 bases, and 4 bases lay outside the gene matches. The CDR3 has 15 residues. The germline gives CDR1 SGHRS, CDR2 YFSETQ. Supplemented by reference TRBV5-1 and TRBJ1-4, the full variable domain reads KAGVTQTPRYLIKTRGQQVTLSCSPISGHRSVSWYQQTPGQGLQFLFEYFSETQRNKGNFPGRFSGRQFSNSRSEMNVSTLELGDSALYLCASSLVGTGSEKLFFGSGTQLSVL.

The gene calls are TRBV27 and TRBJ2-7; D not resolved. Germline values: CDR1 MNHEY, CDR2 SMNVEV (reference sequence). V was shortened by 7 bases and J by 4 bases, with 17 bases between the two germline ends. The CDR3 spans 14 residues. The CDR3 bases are TGTGCCAGCATATCCCTCGGCGCCGCTTACGAGCAGTACTTC. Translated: CASISLGAAYEQYF.

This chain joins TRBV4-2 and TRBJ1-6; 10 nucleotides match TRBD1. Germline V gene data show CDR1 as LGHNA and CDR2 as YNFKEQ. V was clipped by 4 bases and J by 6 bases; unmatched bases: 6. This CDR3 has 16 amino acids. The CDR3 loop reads CASSPDRGDSNSPLHF. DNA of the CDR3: TGTGCCAGCAGCCCGGACAGGGGGGATAGTAATTCACCCCTCCACTTT.

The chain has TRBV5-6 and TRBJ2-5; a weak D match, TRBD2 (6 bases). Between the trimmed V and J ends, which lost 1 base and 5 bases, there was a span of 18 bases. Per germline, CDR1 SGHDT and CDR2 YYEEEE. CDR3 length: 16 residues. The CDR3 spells CASSLNLGGPRETQYF. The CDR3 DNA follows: TGTGCCAGCAGCTTGAACCTGGGAGGACCGAGGGAGACCCAGTACTTC.

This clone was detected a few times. The CDR3 protein is CATSRRWTGGDSNEQYF. For the CDR3, the DNA is TGTGCCACCAGCAGACGCTGGACAGGGGGGGATTCGAACGAGCAGTACTTC. The chain carries TRBV15 and TRBJ2-7, with 10 bases fitting TRBD1. Germline V gene sequence: CDR1 LNHNV, CDR2 YYDKDF (reference sequence). CDR3 length: 17 amino acids. V dropped 2 bases and J dropped 5; count of bases not matched to a gene: 12.

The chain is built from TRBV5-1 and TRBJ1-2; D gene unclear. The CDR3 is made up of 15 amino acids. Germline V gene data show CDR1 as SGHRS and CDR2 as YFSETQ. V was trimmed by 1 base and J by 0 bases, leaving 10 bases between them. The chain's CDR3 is CASSLPGLANYGYTF. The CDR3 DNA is TGCGCCAGCAGCTTGCCGGGGTTAGCTAACTATGGCTACACCTTC.

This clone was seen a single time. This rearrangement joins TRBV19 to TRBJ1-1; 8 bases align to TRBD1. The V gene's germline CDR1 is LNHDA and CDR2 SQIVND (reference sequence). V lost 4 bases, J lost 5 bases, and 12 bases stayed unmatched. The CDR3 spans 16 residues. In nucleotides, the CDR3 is TGTGCCAGTAGTACAACCGCTGCAGGGGGCTTTACTGAAGCTTTCTTT. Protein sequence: CASSTTAAGGFTEAFF.

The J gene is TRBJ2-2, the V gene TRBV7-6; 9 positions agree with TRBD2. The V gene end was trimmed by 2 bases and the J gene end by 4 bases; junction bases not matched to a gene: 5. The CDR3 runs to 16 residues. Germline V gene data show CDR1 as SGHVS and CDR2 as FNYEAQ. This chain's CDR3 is CASSLRAGGGTGELFF. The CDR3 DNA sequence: TGTGCCAGCAGCTTAAGGGCGGGAGGGGGCACCGGGGAGCTGTTTTTT.